The present entry profiles one TCR beta chain with its context. The CDR3 contains 15 residues. The source of the sample is a study of T-cell reconstitution after alpha-beta-depleted transplantation in children. Unique molecular identifiers were used in preparing the TCRbeta library. TCRdb re-called the PCR reads with MiXCR, one entry per CDR3 protein. The sample has 900,000 or so distinct CDR3 sequences, 15% to 20% seen once. The material was PBMCs, mostly from graft donor cells, obtained 360 days after TCRalphabeta/CD19-depleted stem cell transplant. The V call is TRBV21-1, the J call TRBJ2-1; the table's D call, TRBD1, was not checked against the DNA. TRBV21-1 is assigned pseudogene status. The sequence was collected from a male patient younger than 18 who had a stem cell transplant for acute lymphoblastic leukemia, so the T cells may come from the graft donor. CDR3 region: CASSKAPGILKGKFF. The DNA of the CDR3 is TGTGCCAGCAGCAAAGCCCCTGGGATACTAAAGGGGAAGTTCTTC.